This is a list of T cell receptor beta chains from one sample in a study of T-cell memory formation after mild COVID-19. TCRdb re-derived calls from the 5' RACE reads in MiXCR, one entry per CDR3 protein. The data contain roughly 600,000 distinct CDR3 sequences, more than 15% of them singletons. Sequencing was carried out using PBMCs or a T cell subset sorted from them (not recorded which). These receptors all stem from an adult woman who had mild COVID-19 (a few samples of this study predate the infection). Cell type and time point are not known. Each CDR3 is given with its conserved first and last residue. D genes are given only for firm matches. Rows give clone size only sometimes, using once, few, many, or a class for an expanded clone.

j_call d_call v_call clone_size cdr3_aa cdr3_nt
TRBJ2-7 NA TRBV30 few CAWSSDGGTYEQYF TGTGCCTGGAGTTCTGATGGCGGGACCTACGAGCAGTACTTC
TRBJ2-3 NA TRBV4-3 few CASSQDRLGTYTQYF TGCGCCAGCAGCCAAGACAGGCTCGGGACCTATACGCAGTATTTT
TRBJ1-1 TRBD1 TRBV12-3/TRBV12-4 NA CASRFGQVNTEAFF TGTGCCAGCAGATTTGGACAGGTGAACACTGAAGCTTTCTTT
TRBJ2-7 TRBD2 TRBV7-9 few CASSLYSVRGTSYNEQYF TGTGCCAGCAGCCTCTACTCCGTCCGGGGGACTAGTTATAACGAGCAGTACTTC
TRBJ2-3 TRBD1 TRBV4-3 many CASSQGPSGTGDRNTQYF TGCGCCAGCAGCCAAGGGCCTTCCGGGACAGGGGACCGGAATACGCAGTATTTT
TRBJ2-5 NA TRBV11-2 few CASSPQLAEETQYF TGTGCCAGCAGCCCGCAACTCGCTGAAGAGACCCAGTACTTC
TRBJ2-7 TRBD2 TRBV5-1 NA CASSLGLAGPPGRYF TGCGCCAGCAGCTTGGGACTAGCGGGTCCCCCCGGCCGGTACTTC
TRBJ2-1 TRBD1 TRBV6-5 NA CASSRRQGAVDEQFF TGTGCCAGCAGCCGGAGACAGGGGGCTGTCGATGAGCAGTTCTTC
TRBJ2-7 NA TRBV5-1 many CASRLGSYEQYF TGCGCCAGCAGACTAGGCTCCTACGAGCAGTACTTC
TRBJ1-1 NA TRBV13 few CASSSGMGSLMNTEAFF TGTGCCAGCAGCTCAGGGATGGGGTCCCTAATGAACACTGAAGCTTTCTTT
TRBJ2-2 TRBD1 TRBV7-6 NA CASSQRTGRRNTGELFF TGTGCCAGCAGCCAGCGGACAGGCCGGCGGAACACCGGGGAGCTGTTTTTT
TRBJ1-2 NA TRBV3-1 NA CASSQGSSGRSYGYTF TGTGCCAGCAGCCAAGGAAGCTCGGGACGGAGCTATGGCTACACCTTC
TRBJ2-4 NA TRBV7-6 few CASSPDIRIQYF TGTGCCAGCAGTCCTGACATTCGGATTCAGTACTTC
TRBJ1-1 NA TRBV18 NA CASSPRVGAGTEAFF TGTGCCAGCTCACCACGGGTGGGGGCCGGGACTGAAGCTTTCTTT
TRBJ2-5 NA TRBV5-6 few CASSLAGFQETQYF TGTGCCAGCAGCTTGGCTGGGTTCCAAGAGACCCAGTACTTC
TRBJ2-7 TRBD1 TRBV12-3/TRBV12-4 NA CASSLAAGQGYEQYF TGTGCCAGCAGTCTCGCCGCGGGACAGGGGTACGAGCAGTACTTC
TRBJ2-5 TRBD2 TRBV20-1 NA CSASISGVQETQYF TGCAGTGCTAGCATTAGCGGGGTACAAGAGACCCAGTACTTC
TRBJ2-3 NA TRBV24-1 NA CATSDPRRRTDTQYF TGTGCCACCAGTGATCCACGGCGCCGCACAGATACGCAGTATTTT
TRBJ1-2 TRBD1 TRBV12-3/TRBV12-4 few CASSPNRGTGYTF TGTGCCAGCAGCCCAAACAGGGGAACTGGCTACACCTTC
TRBJ2-4 NA TRBV29-1 NA CSVIKNIQYF TGCAGCGTGATCAAAAACATTCAGTACTTC
TRBJ2-3 NA TRBV19 NA CASSIAPRGDTDTQYF TGTGCCAGTAGTATAGCCCCAAGAGGGGACACAGATACGCAGTATTTT
TRBJ1-2 TRBD1 TRBV6-5 NA CASTVDRGVGGYTF TGTGCCAGCACCGTAGACAGGGGTGTAGGAGGCTACACCTTC
TRBJ1-2 TRBD1 TRBV5-1 NA CASSRTNPGTGDYGYTF TGCGCCAGCAGCCGGACCAACCCGGGGACAGGGGACTATGGCTACACCTTC
TRBJ1-1 NA TRBV29-1 NA CSAMAGRDTEAFF TGCAGCGCCATGGCAGGGAGAGACACTGAAGCTTTCTTT
TRBJ2-5 NA TRBV6-1 NA CASSELALGTQYF TGTGCCAGCAGTGAATTGGCCCTGGGGACCCAGTACTTC
TRBJ2-3 NA TRBV5-1 many CASSLEGTDTQYF TGTGCCAGCAGCTTAGAGGGCACAGATACGCAGTATTTT
TRBJ2-7 NA TRBV6-6 NA CARGAALWSSYEQYF TGTGCCAGGGGGGCTGCTTTGTGGAGCTCCTACGAGCAGTACTTC
TRBJ2-1 NA TRBV27 NA CASSALLAGIDNEQFF TGTGCCAGCAGTGCCCTCCTGGCGGGGATCGACAATGAGCAGTTCTTC
TRBJ2-3 TRBD2 TRBV6-4 many CASSDSTSGAQYF TGTGCCAGCAGTGACTCGACTAGCGGGGCGCAGTATTTT
TRBJ2-1 NA TRBV11-3 NA CASSLRLGPTPYNEQFF TGTGCCAGCAGCCTCCGACTAGGCCCTACGCCTTACAATGAGCAGTTCTTC
TRBJ1-1 NA TRBV20-1 NA CSARDPWNTEAFF TGCAGTGCTAGAGATCCTTGGAACACTGAAGCTTTCTTT
TRBJ2-7 TRBD1 TRBV19 NA CASSSGQFNEQYF TGTGCCAGTAGTTCGGGACAGTTTAACGAGCAGTACTTC
TRBJ1-5 TRBD1 TRBV18 NA CASSPGTGQYQPQHF TGTGCCAGCTCGCCCGGGACAGGGCAGTATCAGCCCCAGCATTTT
TRBJ2-1 NA TRBV2 few CASSGELEQFF TGTGCCAGCAGTGGGGAGCTTGAGCAGTTCTTC
TRBJ2-1 TRBD2 TRBV7-2 NA CASRGGLAGDGEQFF TGTGCCAGCAGGGGGGGACTAGCGGGAGACGGTGAGCAGTTCTTC
TRBJ2-1 TRBD1 TRBV11-1 NA CASTAGQDPYNEQFF TGTGCCAGCACCGCGGGACAGGACCCCTACAATGAGCAGTTCTTC
TRBJ2-3 NA TRBV6-2/TRBV6-3 NA CASAGRGNTDTQYF TGTGCCAGCGCGGGTCGGGGGAACACAGATACGCAGTATTTT
TRBJ1-6 NA TRBV11-2 NA CASSLLGSSPGALHF TGTGCCAGCAGCTTATTGGGGTCTTCCCCCGGGGCCCTCCACTTT
TRBJ1-1 NA TRBV5-1 few CASSLITGRQAEAFF TGCGCCAGCAGCCTAATTACAGGACGTCAGGCTGAAGCTTTCTTT
TRBJ2-1 NA TRBV30 NA CAWSIRTGVGKNEQFF TGTGCCTGGAGTATTCGAACGGGAGTCGGGAAAAATGAGCAGTTCTTC
TRBJ2-7 TRBD2 TRBV19 NA CASSIGGVLYEQYF TGTGCTAGTAGTATCGGGGGGGTACTATACGAGCAGTACTTC
TRBJ2-1 TRBD2 TRBV20-1 few CSARGPWAGVLQEQFF TGCAGTGCTAGAGGACCTTGGGCGGGAGTACTACAGGAGCAGTTCTTC
TRBJ2-5 TRBD2 TRBV12-3/TRBV12-4 NA CASRDGGEAQYF TGTGCCAGCAGGGACGGGGGGGAGGCCCAGTACTTC
TRBJ2-2 NA TRBV4-3 few CASSKEWGKNTGELFF TGCGCCAGCAGCAAAGAATGGGGAAAAAACACCGGGGAGCTGTTTTTT
TRBJ1-1 NA TRBV4-1 once CASSRFSSNTEAFF TGCGCCAGCAGCAGGTTCAGTTCAAACACTGAAGCTTTCTTT
TRBJ2-3 NA TRBV10-3 few CAIMGPEGPDTQYF TGTGCCATCATGGGCCCCGAGGGGCCAGATACGCAGTATTTT
TRBJ2-7 NA TRBV5-4 NA CATGSAEQYF TGTGCCACAGGGTCCGCCGAGCAGTACTTC
TRBJ2-5 TRBD1 TRBV19 NA CASRDRSTPQETQYF TGTGCCAGTAGGGACAGGTCTACTCCCCAAGAGACCCAGTACTTC
TRBJ1-1 NA TRBV6-5 NA CASSYSGHRIMNTEAFF TGTGCCAGCAGTTACTCGGGACACAGGATCATGAACACTGAAGCTTTCTTT